This T cell receptor beta chain is drawn from a study of tumor and adjacent non-tumor tissue in lung cancer. Study background: There were around 11 adenocarcinoma, 2 squamous cell carcinoma and 1 small cell lung cancer cases. Aged about 30 to 76 years, patients included roughly ten men and about 5 women with stage I to III disease. About 4.2 million productive TCRbeta reads were obtained per sample on average.

This sample's RNA came from whole unsorted tissue. TCRbeta libraries were built with three rounds of nested PCR, modified from ARM-PCR. TCRdb ran MiXCR on the multiplex PCR reads and lists one entry per CDR3 protein. The sample holds 55,000 to 70,000 distinct CDR3 sequences, about three fifths seen once. The sample holds many counts of this clonotype. What was sequenced was lung tumor tissue. The source of this sequence is a man aged 50 to 60 with non-small cell lung cancer.

In DNA form, the CDR3 reads TGTGCCAGCAGCCAAAGATTAGGGAGGATCCAAGAGACCCAGTACTTC. This codes for CASSQRLGRIQETQYF. The chain employs TRBV14 and TRBJ2-5; maybe TRBD2 (6 bases). The CDR3 sequence is 16 residues long. Trimming took off 2 bases at V and 1 base at J, with 14 bases between the two ends. Germline V gives CDR1 SGHDN, CDR2 FVKESK.